The entry below gives a single T cell receptor beta chain sequence along with its context. The data are from a study of T-cell memory formation after mild COVID-19. A single record per CDR3 protein comes from TCRdb applying MiXCR to the 5' RACE reads. The sample carries some 340,000 distinct CDR3 sequences, 10% to 15% recorded once. The clonotype originates from a man aged 18 to 29 who had mild COVID-19 (a few samples of this study predate the infection). Cell type and time point are not known. The material sequenced was PBMCs or a T cell subset sorted from them (not recorded which).

CDR3 DNA: TGTGCCAGCAGCGACCGATGGAAGGATGGCGGGCCCACTGAAGCTTTCTTT. This codes for CASSDRWKDGGPTEAFF. The V gene is TRBV4-2, the J gene TRBJ1-1, with unresolved D. Germline CDR1 reads LGHNA; CDR2 reads YNFKEQ. V was cut by 5 bases and J by 4 bases, with 23 bases left in between. The CDR3 has 17 amino acids.